A single sample gave rise to the 28 T cell receptor beta chains below, sequenced in a study of shared clonotypes between healthy human individuals (dated by TCRdb to about 2020). The receptor library was made with the immunoSEQ multiplex PCR assay. In its TCRdb copy, this immuneACCESS table keeps in-frame sequences only and misses some clones. Where compared with another copy, unresolved V genes explain less than half of these, and the others have no known cause. In all, the sample holds roughly 2,000,000 clones, and around 96% of those were seen once. More than 0.95% of the sample is held by the ten biggest clonotypes. CD8 naive samples were obtained by positive selection for CCR7 among CD45RO-negative cells, yielding a CD45RA+CCR7+ population from which TemRA cells were excluded. The sequencing sample was made of naive CD8+ T cells sorted from blood. The sample's cell subset or site label, in plain terms: CD45RA+CCR7+. The receptors were sampled from a man between 18 and 35 years old in good health.

The J gene is TRBJ2-1, the V gene TRBV9; TRBD2 matches at 10 bases. Germline lookup yields CDR1 SGDLS and CDR2 YYNGEE. The CDR3 has 16 residues. With 4 bases clipped from V and 7 bases from J, the junction kept 11 bases outside the gene matches. CDR3 protein: CASSTKAGGPWNEQFF. The CDR3, as DNA: TGTGCCAGCAGCACCAAAGCGGGAGGGCCCTGGAATGAGCAGTTCTTC.

The chain couples TRBV7-2 to TRBJ2-5, with D possibly matching TRBD2 (5 bases). Germline assignment: CDR1 SGHTA and CDR2 FQGNSA. V dropped 1 base and J dropped 3 bases, with 15 bases sitting between them. The CDR3 totals 16 residues. CDR3: CASSLGTERLKETQYF. The DNA for the CDR3 is TGTGCCAGCAGCTTAGGTACAGAACGACTAAAAGAGACCCAGTACTTC.

This chain links TRBV5-6 with TRBJ1-3; D is uncertain. The germline V gene encodes CDR1 SGHDT and CDR2 YYEEEE. CDR3 size: 11 residues. V was pared by 0 bases and J by 10 bases, with 5 bases between. The CDR3 bases are TGTGCCAGCAGCTTGGGGGGAACCATATATTTT. This translates into CASSLGGTIYF.

The chain carries TRBV9 and TRBJ1-2; no clear D. Trimming took off 3 bases at V and 5 bases at J, with 20 bases between the two ends. The CDR3 loop spans 16 amino acids. Germline loops: CDR1 SGDLS, CDR2 YYNGEE. In DNA form, the CDR3 reads TGTGCCAGCAGCGACACTTTGGACCTAGCGGATTATGGCTACACCTTC. Amino acid sequence: CASSDTLDLADYGYTF.

The chain uses TRBV29-1 and TRBJ1-2, with 9 bases identical to TRBD1. Germline V CDR1 and CDR2: SQVTM, ANQGSEA. V lost 3 bases to trimming and J lost 4 bases; unmatched junction nucleotides: 9. The CDR3 consists of 15 residues. This CDR3 is CSVDDRTGDGYGYTF. The CDR3 coding sequence is TGCAGCGTTGACGACCGGACAGGGGATGGCTATGGCTACACCTTC.

The chain links TRBV7-2 to TRBJ2-7; 10 bases are shared with TRBD2. Looked up from germline, CDR1 is SGHTA and CDR2 is FQGNSA. CDR3 length: 14 residues. V gave up 7 bases and J gave up 5 bases; unmatched junction bases: 8. The CDR3 coding sequence is TGTGCCAGCACCCCTATAGCGGGAGGTGACGAGCAGTACTTC. The encoded protein is CASTPIAGGDEQYF.

This clone came up once. The chain joins TRBV5-1 to TRBJ2-7; TRBD1 agrees at 10 bases. The CDR3 length is 14 residues. Germline V CDR1 and CDR2: SGHRS, YFSETQ. The junction had 4 bases not matched to a gene; V was cut back by 2 bases and J by 5 bases. For the CDR3, the DNA is TGCGCCAGCAGCTTCGGGACAGGGGCAGACGAGCAGTACTTC. Translating gives CASSFGTGADEQYF.

V is TRBV9 and J is TRBJ2-5; no definite D call. Germline values: CDR1 SGDLS, CDR2 YYNGEE. The CDR3 is made up of 15 amino acids. Trimming stripped 4 bases from V and 2 bases from J, with 15 bases between. CDR3 sequence (DNA): TGTGCCAGCAGCATCTCATCTACAGAGCAAGAGACCCAGTACTTC. Translation: CASSISSTEQETQYF.

This clone has just a few counts. The V and J genes are TRBV29-1 and TRBJ1-6, with D possibly being TRBD1 (5 bases). The CDR3 has 11 amino acids. Trimming pared 6 bases from V and 13 bases from J, leaving 13 bases between. Per germline, CDR1 SQVTM and CDR2 ANQGSEA. CDR3 in amino acids: CSVLGALPLHF. CDR3 nucleotide sequence: TGCAGCGTCCTCGGGGCCCTCCCCCTCCACTTT.

DNA of the CDR3: TGTGCCAGCAGCTCGTCTTGGCAAGCGGAGATCTTCGAGCAGTACTTC. Amino acid sequence: CASSSSWQAEIFEQYF. The rearrangement links TRBV7-9 to TRBJ2-7, with D perhaps TRBD2 (5 bases). Per the germline V gene, CDR1 is SEHNR and CDR2 is FQNEAQ (reference sequence). V was shortened by 4 bases and J by 6 bases, with 22 bases between the two germline ends. The CDR3 contains 16 residues.

This clone appeared a single time. The chain employs TRBV28 and TRBJ2-2, with TRBD2 identical over 8 bases. V lost 5 bases and J lost 7; bases outside the gene matches: 12. This CDR3 region has 16 residues. Germline V gene data show CDR1 as MDHEN and CDR2 as SYDVKM. The DNA of the CDR3 is TGTGCCAGCAGTCCTCTAGAAGCGGGAGTTCACGGGGAGCTGTTTTTT. Its translation: CASSPLEAGVHGELFF.

The rearrangement links TRBV27 to TRBJ1-1; D gene uncertain. Germline V gene sequence: CDR1 MNHEY, CDR2 SMNVEV (reference sequence). This CDR3 comprises 12 residues. With 11 bases removed from V and 1 base from J, the gap between germline ends came to 11 bases. CDR3 sequence reads: CASREGNTEAFF. The DNA for the CDR3 is TGTGCCTCCCGAGAAGGGAACACTGAAGCTTTCTTT.

This clone was detected once. The chain links TRBV6-1 to TRBJ1-5; TRBD1 might be the D (5 bases). The length of the CDR3 is 14 residues. V was clipped by 8 bases and J by 0 bases, with 11 bases between them. Germline V gives CDR1 MNHNS, CDR2 SASEGT. CDR3 loop: CASGDVYSNQPQHF. The CDR3 region has the DNA TGTGCCAGCGGGGACGTATATAGCAATCAGCCCCAGCATTTT.

The chain carries TRBV28 and TRBJ1-4; a weak D match, TRBD1 (5 bases). The CDR3 runs 15 residues. The V end was cut by 3 bases, the J end by 2 bases, with 10 bases between. Germline CDR1 and CDR2: MDHEN and SYDVKM. In DNA, the CDR3 is TGTGCCAGCAGTTTCGTCGGGGGTACTAATGAAAAACTGTTTTTT. Translating gives CASSFVGGTNEKLFF.

The chain couples TRBV14 to TRBJ2-7, with 7 nucleotides matching TRBD1. Germline V gene data show CDR1 as SGHDN and CDR2 as FVKESK. This CDR3 region has 15 residues. Germline trimming cut 0 bases from V and 2 bases from J; bases unmatched to any gene: 4. The CDR3 here is CASSQERQGAYEQYF. The CDR3 DNA is TGTGCCAGCAGCCAAGAGAGGCAGGGGGCCTACGAGCAGTACTTC. Variable domain in full (rest from reference TRBV14 and TRBJ2-7): EAGVTQFPSHSVIEKGQTVTLRCDPISGHDNLYWYRRVMGKEIKFLLHFVKESKQDESGMPNNRFLAERTGGTYSTLKVQPAELEDSGVYFCASSQERQGAYEQYFGPGTRLTVT.

The J gene is TRBJ2-1, the V gene TRBV11-1, with 7 bases identical to TRBD1. The CDR3 totals 15 residues. Germline loops: CDR1 SGHAT, CDR2 FQDESV (reference sequence). The ends lost 8 bases at V and 2 bases at J; junction bases unmatched: 9. The CDR3 nucleotides read TGTGCCAGCCTACCCACAGGGGTGCCCTACAATGAGCAGTTCTTC. As protein: CASLPTGVPYNEQFF.

The rearrangement links TRBV27 to TRBJ1-2; D possibly corresponds to TRBD1 (6 bases). The V and J ends lost 5 bases and 8 bases respectively, with 21 bases between them. The CDR3 consists of 15 residues. Germline assignment: CDR1 MNHEY and CDR2 SMNVEV (reference sequence). CDR3 DNA: TGTGCCAGCAGTGCCCGCGCCAGGGGCAGGGAGGGCTACACCTTC. Residues: CASSARARGREGYTF.

The rearrangement links TRBV6-5 to TRBJ1-1; unclear D gene. Trimming pared 3 bases from V and 3 bases from J, leaving 11 bases between. This CDR3 is 14 amino acids long. Per germline, CDR1 MNHEY and CDR2 SVGAGI. The CDR3 spells CASSYEGGYTEAFF. DNA for the CDR3: TGTGCCAGCAGTTATGAAGGCGGGTACACTGAAGCTTTCTTT.

The V and J genes are TRBV4-1 and TRBJ2-1; D is possibly TRBD2 (6 bases). The CDR3 sequence is 16 residues long. The germline CDR1 and CDR2 sequences are MGHRA and YSYEKL. The V end lost 0 bases, the J end lost 8 bases, and 17 bases lay between the germline ends. In DNA, the CDR3 is TGCGCCAGCAGCCAAGATGGGGACTCGGAGAGGGATGAGCAGTTCTTC. This encodes CASSQDGDSERDEQFF.

The chain recombines TRBV9 with TRBJ2-2; no clear D. The CDR3 loop spans 14 amino acids. Trimming took off 1 base at V and 3 bases at J, with 7 bases between the two ends. Germline assignment: CDR1 SGDLS and CDR2 YYNGEE. The CDR3 nucleotides are TGTGCCAGCAGCGTATTTTACGACACCGGGGAGCTGTTTTTT. It codes for CASSVFYDTGELFF.

The chain's CDR3 is CASRATGVDEQYF. In DNA, the CDR3 is TGCGCCAGCAGGGCTACAGGGGTGGATGAGCAGTACTTC. This rearrangement joins TRBV5-1 to TRBJ2-7; 7 nucleotides line up with TRBD1. Losses at the gene ends were 5 bases for V and 7 bases for J; bases not matched to a gene: 9. The CDR3 loop spans 13 amino acids. Germline V gene lookup returns CDR1 SGHRS and CDR2 YFSETQ.

The gene calls are TRBV28 and TRBJ2-3; 8 bases match TRBD2. The CDR3 spans 14 residues. Germline CDR1 reads MDHEN; CDR2 reads SYDVKM. The J segment lost 3 bases and the V segment lost 5 bases, leaving 4 bases of the junction unmatched. The CDR3 nucleotides are TGTGCCAGCAGTCTCGGGACTAGGACAGATACGCAGTATTTT. Residues: CASSLGTRTDTQYF.

This chain links TRBV6-5 with TRBJ2-7; 11 bases align to TRBD2. This CDR3 has 16 residues. V gave up 0 bases and J gave up 3 bases; unmatched junction bases: 4. Germline CDR1 reads MNHEY; CDR2 reads SVGAGI. The CDR3 sequence: CASSYSPGLAVYEQYF. As DNA, the CDR3 is TGTGCCAGCAGTTACTCACCGGGACTAGCGGTCTACGAGCAGTACTTC.

As concerns this clone: Other DNA sequences of this sample code for an identical CDR3. The gene calls are TRBV5-1 and TRBJ1-1; D perhaps matches TRBD1 (6 bases). Germline CDR1 and CDR2: SGHRS and YFSETQ. Trimming took 5 bases from V and 1 from J, leaving 15 bases between them. The CDR3 is 15 residues long. The CDR3, as DNA: TGCGCCAGCAGTCCTCCCCACAGGGAGAACACTGAAGCTTTCTTT. It codes for CASSPPHRENTEAFF.

This chain connects TRBV10-2 to TRBJ2-1; 8 nucleotides match TRBD1. The germline gives CDR1 WSHSY, CDR2 SAAADI. V trimming: 3 bases; J trimming: 9 bases; junction bases outside the gene matches: 7. CDR3 length equals 14 residues. The CDR3 protein is CASSETGGPGEQFF. The DNA for the CDR3 is TGCGCCAGCAGTGAAACAGGGGGTCCTGGTGAGCAGTTCTTC.

This chain uses TRBV27 with TRBJ1-4, with 8 nucleotides matching TRBD1. This CDR3 contains 14 residues. From germline, CDR1 is MNHEY and CDR2 SMNVEV (reference sequence). The J segment lost 3 bases and the V segment lost 6 bases, leaving 3 bases of the junction unmatched. CDR3 residues: CASSRTGPNEKLFF. CDR3 DNA sequence: TGTGCCAGCAGCCGGACAGGGCCTAATGAAAAACTGTTTTTT.

The V gene is TRBV27, the J gene TRBJ1-5; D ambiguous. The V end was cut by 5 bases, the J end by 3 bases, with 17 bases between. The germline gives CDR1 MNHEY, CDR2 SMNVEV (reference sequence). The CDR3 totals 16 residues. CDR3 sequence (DNA): TGTGCCAGCAGTCCGTCTGAGGGTCCTATCAATCAGCCCCAGCATTTT. Translated: CASSPSEGPINQPQHF.

The chain combines TRBV27 with TRBJ2-7, with a weak D call TRBD1 (6 bases). Trimming shortened V by 5 bases and J by 3 bases, and 11 bases separated the two germline ends. The CDR3 is made up of 13 amino acids. Germline CDR1 reads MNHEY; CDR2 reads SMNVEV (reference sequence). CDR3: CASSIDRYYEQYF. Written as DNA, the CDR3 is TGTGCCAGCAGTATAGACAGGTACTACGAGCAGTACTTC.